These 19 T cell receptor beta chains were all obtained from the same sample, sequenced in a study of blood T cell repertoires in COVID-19. Sequenced by immunoSEQ multiplex PCR; TCRdb stores in-frame clones only, minus some. The sample gives more than 95,000 clones, roughly 85% of which show up once; 25% is in the top ten. Sequencing was performed on peripheral blood. The receptors were sampled from a human donor in a cohort sampled during active COVID-19.

The chain couples TRBV5-1 to TRBJ2-2; 9 bases fit TRBD1. The V and J ends lost 2 bases and 4 bases, in that order; junction bases with no gene match: 3. The CDR3 has 15 amino acids. Germline values: CDR1 SGHRS, CDR2 YFSETQ. CDR3 amino acids: CASSFLTGGTGELFF. DNA for the CDR3: TGCGCCAGCAGCTTCCTGACAGGGGGCACCGGGGAGCTGTTTTTT.

The chain has TRBV6-5 and TRBJ1-2; D is perhaps TRBD1 (5 bases). CDR1 is MNHEY, CDR2 SVGAGI, per germline. V lost 0 bases to trimming and J lost 7 bases, with 12 bases between them. The CDR3 extends over 14 amino acids. The CDR3 spells CASSYSPGLGGYTF. Here the CDR3 DNA reads TGTGCCAGCAGTTACTCACCAGGGCTGGGTGGCTACACCTTC.

The rearrangement joins TRBV28 to TRBJ2-2, with TRBD2 matching 10 bases. The CDR3 spans 16 residues. CDR1 is MDHEN, CDR2 SYDVKM, per germline. V was pared by 7 bases and J by 3 bases, with 8 bases of the junction left unmatched. CDR3 protein: CASTGTGTSDTGELFF. The CDR3 DNA follows: TGTGCCAGCACCGGGACGGGGACTAGCGACACCGGGGAGCTGTTTTTT.

The gene calls are TRBV9 and TRBJ2-3, with D tentatively TRBD2 (5 bases). Per the germline V gene, CDR1 is SGDLS and CDR2 is YYNGEE. V lost 3 bases and J 1 base, leaving 12 bases between the germline ends. The CDR3 runs to 15 residues. CDR3 DNA sequence: TGTGCCAGCAGCGGCTCGAACGGGGGCACAGATACGCAGTATTTT. Protein: CASSGSNGGTDTQYF. The variable domain in full, completed from reference TRBV9 and TRBJ2-3, reads DSGVTQTPKHLITATGQRVTLRCSPRSGDLSVYWYQQSLDQGLQFLIQYYNGEERAKGNILERFSAQQFPDLHSELNLSSLELGDSALYFCASSGSNGGTDTQYFGPGTRLTVL.

This chain uses TRBV9 with TRBJ2-2; 11 bases agree with TRBD2. The CDR3 is made up of 17 amino acids. Trimming at V came to 3 bases and at J to 6 bases, leaving 10 bases not matched to a gene. In germline, CDR1 is SGDLS, CDR2 YYNGEE. The CDR3 loop reads CASSATLAGGLAGELFF. The CDR3 nucleotides are TGTGCCAGCAGCGCCACTCTAGCGGGGGGTTTGGCCGGGGAGCTGTTTTTT.

The CDR3 nucleotides are TGTGCCAGCAGCATCCGTGGGAGGGGGGACGAAAAACTGTTTTTT. Protein product: CASSIRGRGDEKLFF. The chain links TRBV7-9 to TRBJ1-4; TRBD1 is a possible D gene (6 bases). Germline V gene lookup returns CDR1 SEHNR and CDR2 FQNEAQ (reference sequence). Trimming took 5 bases from V and 8 from J, leaving 18 bases between them. The CDR3 runs to 15 residues.

The genes are TRBV7-2 and TRBJ2-7; 8 nucleotides align to TRBD2. V gave up 6 bases and J gave up 4 bases; unmatched junction bases: 5. CDR3 size: 13 residues. Per the germline V gene, CDR1 is SGHTA and CDR2 is FQGNSA. CDR3 loop: CASSQPGGYEQYF. CDR3 in DNA: TGTGCCAGCAGTCAGCCGGGGGGGTACGAGCAGTACTTC.

The rearrangement joins TRBV5-4 to TRBJ2-7, with TRBD1 as a possible D gene (5 bases). This CDR3 has 15 residues. From germline, CDR1 is SGHNT and CDR2 YYREEE (reference sequence). V dropped 3 bases and J dropped 2 bases, with 15 bases sitting between them. CDR3 in amino acids: CASSSKGTGPYEQYF. DNA for the CDR3: TGTGCCAGCAGCTCCAAGGGCACAGGTCCCTACGAGCAGTACTTC.

The V call is TRBV6-5, the J call TRBJ1-1; D gene ambiguous. This CDR3 spans 12 amino acids. Deletions cut 5 bases from V and 6 bases from J, with 10 bases between. Germline V gene sequence: CDR1 MNHEY, CDR2 SVGAGI. The CDR3 nucleotides read TGTGCCAGCAGTAGTAACGCGCCTGAAGCTTTCTTT. Translated, it gives CASSSNAPEAFF.

The gene calls are TRBV7-8 and TRBJ1-1; 7 bases line up with TRBD1. Germline-derived CDR1 and CDR2 are SGHVS and FQNEAQ. CDR3 length equals 13 residues. Trimming at V came to 3 bases and at J to 3 bases, leaving 1 base not matched to a gene. The CDR3 reads CASSLTGYTEAFF. The CDR3 DNA reads TGTGCCAGCAGCTTGACAGGGTACACTGAAGCTTTCTTT.

The chain has TRBV5-5 and TRBJ2-7, with D possibly matching TRBD1 (6 bases). CDR1 is SGHKS and CDR2 is YYEKEE in the germline V gene (reference sequence). Trimming cost V 2 bases and J 4 bases, with 16 bases left between them. This CDR3 contains 15 residues. CDR3 nucleotides: TGTGCCAGCAGCTTCGGTACACAGGGACGGTACGAGCAGTACTTC. Translation gives CASSFGTQGRYEQYF. The whole variable domain, filled in from reference TRBV5-5 and TRBJ2-7, reads DAGVTQSPTHLIKTRGQQVTLRCSPISGHKSVSWYQQVLGQGPQFIFQYYEKEERGRGNFPDRFSARQFPNYSSELNVNALLLGDSALYLCASSFGTQGRYEQYFGPGTRLTVT.

This clone was observed a handful of times. The V gene is TRBV27, the J gene TRBJ2-7, with D tentatively TRBD1 (7 bases). The germline gives CDR1 MNHEY, CDR2 SMNVEV (reference sequence). V lost 6 bases and J 3 bases, leaving 27 bases between the germline ends. CDR3 length: 18 amino acids. For the CDR3, the DNA is TGTGCCAGCAGATCAGGGGGAGGCGAGCGCGGAGACATCTACGAGCAGTACTTC. Protein sequence: CASRSGGGERGDIYEQYF.

The chain has TRBV27 and TRBJ2-7, with D possibly matching TRBD1 (5 bases). Germline-derived CDR1 and CDR2 are MNHEY and SMNVEV (reference sequence). Trimming shortened V by 8 bases and J by 5 bases, and 16 bases separated the two germline ends. The CDR3 runs 13 residues. The CDR3 DNA sequence: TGTGCCAGCCGCAGGGTAAATCGGAACGAGCAGTACTTC. It encodes CASRRVNRNEQYF.

As DNA, the CDR3 is TGTGCCAGTAGTATCCGGGACAGATATTCACCCCTCCACTTT. Translation gives CASSIRDRYSPLHF. The chain carries TRBV19 and TRBJ1-6, with 7 bases lining up with TRBD1. The CDR3 has 14 residues. The V and J ends lost 3 bases and 8 bases, in that order; junction bases with no gene match: 4. Per germline, CDR1 LNHDA and CDR2 SQIVND (reference sequence).

The V and J genes are TRBV12-3 or TRBV12-4 and TRBJ1-3; D is unclear. The CDR3 runs to 13 residues. The V end was cut by 6 bases, the J end by 6 bases, with 12 bases between. This CDR3 reads CASSYDRENTIYF. The DNA for the CDR3 is TGTGCCAGCAGCTATGATCGGGAAAACACCATATATTTT.

This CDR3 is CASSSRGRVAARLTVF. The CDR3, as DNA: TGTGCCAGCAGCAGCCGAGGGAGAGTAGCGGCTCGTTTAACGGTCTTC. This chain uses TRBV21-1 with TRBJ2-7; no DNA check was done on the table's D call, TRBD2. TRBV21-1 is flagged as a pseudogene. CDR3 length: 16 residues.

This clone was detected a few times. The CDR3 loop reads CASSARFMNTEAFF. DNA of the CDR3: TGTGCCAGCAGCGCGCGATTTATGAACACTGAAGCTTTCTTT. The chain is built from TRBV7-9 and TRBJ1-1; D unresolved. In germline, CDR1 is SEHNR, CDR2 FQNEAQ (reference sequence). V gave up 5 bases and J gave up 0 bases, with 10 bases separating them. The CDR3 consists of 14 residues.

The rearrangement links TRBV27 to TRBJ1-2; D remains ambiguous. The germline V and J ends were trimmed by 3 bases and 8 bases, with 13 bases remaining between them. This CDR3 comprises 13 residues. Per the germline V gene, CDR1 is MNHEY and CDR2 is SMNVEV (reference sequence). In DNA, the CDR3 is TGTGCCAGCAGTTTCGCGGGGATGGACGGCTACACCTTC. Protein product: CASSFAGMDGYTF.

In nucleotides, the CDR3 is TGTGCCAGCAACAACCACAAGAGCAATCAGCCCCAGCATTTT. It translates to CASNNHKSNQPQHF. The rearrangement links TRBV6-6 to TRBJ1-5; no clear D gene. Trimming left V 7 bases short and J 1 base short, with 11 bases between. The CDR3 runs to 14 residues. Germline values: CDR1 MNHNY, CDR2 SVGAGI (reference sequence).